The rows below give T cell receptor beta chains drawn from one sample of a study of T-cell memory formation after mild COVID-19. TCRdb fed the 5' RACE reads into MiXCR, producing one record per CDR3 protein. The sample yields fewer than 450,000 distinct CDR3 sequences, roughly 24% seen once. The specimen was PBMCs or a T cell subset sorted from them (not recorded which). The receptors were gathered from an adult woman who had mild COVID-19 (a few samples of this study predate the infection). Cell type and time point are not known. Each CDR3 is given with its conserved first and last residue. Fields, in order: J gene, D gene, clone size, V gene, CDR3 DNA, CDR3 protein. The D gene is left open where the match is weak. Rows may omit the clone size; those that give it use once, few, many or a size class.

J gene: TRBJ2-3
D gene: TRBD2
clone size: .
V gene: TRBV11-3
CDR3 DNA: TGTGCCAGCAGCCCAAGGACTAGCGGGGGAATGGATACGCAGTATTTT
CDR3 protein: CASSPRTSGGMDTQYF

J gene: TRBJ1-1
D gene: TRBD1
clone size: .
V gene: TRBV7-9
CDR3 DNA: TGTGCCAGCAGCTCCACAACGGCCCGGACAGGGCAGAACACTGAAGCTTTCTTT
CDR3 protein: CASSSTTARTGQNTEAFF

J gene: TRBJ2-7
D gene: .
clone size: .
V gene: TRBV3-1
CDR3 DNA: TGTGCCAGCAGCCAAGGAGCGATAGCCTCCTACGAGCAGTACTTC
CDR3 protein: CASSQGAIASYEQYF

J gene: TRBJ2-1
D gene: TRBD1
clone size: .
V gene: TRBV7-3
CDR3 DNA: TGTGCCAGCAGCCCAGCAGGGACAGGGGTCTACAATGAGCAGTTCTTC
CDR3 protein: CASSPAGTGVYNEQFF

J gene: TRBJ1-1
D gene: TRBD1
clone size: many
V gene: TRBV7-3
CDR3 DNA: TGTGCCAGCAGCTCCGGCGCAGGGGGTGGTACTGAAGCTTTCTTT
CDR3 protein: CASSSGAGGGTEAFF

J gene: TRBJ2-1
D gene: TRBD1
clone size: few
V gene: TRBV2
CDR3 DNA: TGTGCCAGCAGTAGACAGGGTAGAAATGAGCAGTTCTTC
CDR3 protein: CASSRQGRNEQFF

J gene: TRBJ2-5
D gene: TRBD2
clone size: .
V gene: TRBV12-3/TRBV12-4
CDR3 DNA: TGTGCCAGCAGTACCGGACTAGCGGGGACCCAGTACTTC
CDR3 protein: CASSTGLAGTQYF

J gene: TRBJ1-5
D gene: TRBD1
clone size: .
V gene: TRBV24-1
CDR3 DNA: TGTGCCACCAGTGATGACAGGGGTAGCAATCAGCCCCAGCATTTT
CDR3 protein: CATSDDRGSNQPQHF

J gene: TRBJ1-2
D gene: TRBD1
clone size: .
V gene: TRBV12-3/TRBV12-4
CDR3 DNA: TGTGCCAGCAGAAAGGGACAGGGAAGATCAGACTATGGCTACACCTTC
CDR3 protein: CASRKGQGRSDYGYTF

J gene: TRBJ1-1
D gene: .
clone size: .
V gene: TRBV7-8
CDR3 DNA: TGTGCCAGCAGCTTAGCCCTTCTCTTCCAGGGCCCATCGGGCACTGAAGCTTTCTTT
CDR3 protein: CASSLALLFQGPSGTEAFF

J gene: TRBJ1-5
D gene: .
clone size: few
V gene: TRBV18
CDR3 DNA: TGTGCCAGCTCAGGGACGATAAGTCAGCCCCAGCATTTT
CDR3 protein: CASSGTISQPQHF

J gene: TRBJ2-2
D gene: TRBD1
clone size: .
V gene: TRBV24-1
CDR3 DNA: TGTGCCACCGGACAGGTCTACACCGGGGAGCTGTTTTTT
CDR3 protein: CATGQVYTGELFF

J gene: TRBJ2-3
D gene: TRBD2
clone size: few
V gene: TRBV7-9
CDR3 DNA: TGTGCCAGCAGCTTGCGCGGGGGGTCCTCCACAGATACGCAGTATTTT
CDR3 protein: CASSLRGGSSTDTQYF

J gene: TRBJ1-5
D gene: .
clone size: .
V gene: TRBV20-1
CDR3 DNA: TGCAGTGCTAGAGATCACAGCAATCAGCCCCAGCATTTT
CDR3 protein: CSARDHSNQPQHF